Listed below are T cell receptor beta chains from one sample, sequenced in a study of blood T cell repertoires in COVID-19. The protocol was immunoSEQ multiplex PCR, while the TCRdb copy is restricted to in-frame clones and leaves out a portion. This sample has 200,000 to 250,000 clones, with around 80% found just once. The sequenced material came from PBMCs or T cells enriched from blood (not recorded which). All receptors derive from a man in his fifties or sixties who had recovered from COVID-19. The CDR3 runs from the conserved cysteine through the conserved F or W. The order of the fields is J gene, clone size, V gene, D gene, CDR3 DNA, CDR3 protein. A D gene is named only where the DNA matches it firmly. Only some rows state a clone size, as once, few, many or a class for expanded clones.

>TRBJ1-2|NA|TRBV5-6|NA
TGTGCCAGCAGCTTGGAACGGGACACCCGCGGTAGGGGCTACACCTTC
CASSLERDTRGRGYTF
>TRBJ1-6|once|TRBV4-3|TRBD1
TGCGCCAGCAGCCGGGGACAGGAGGTTTCACCCCTCCACTTT
CASSRGQEVSPLHF
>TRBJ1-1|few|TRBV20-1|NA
TGCAGTGCAGCAGGGAACACTGAAGCTTTCTTT
CSAAGNTEAFF
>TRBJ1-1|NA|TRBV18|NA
TGTGCCAGCTCACCAGCGGTGAACACTGAAGCTTTCTTT
CASSPAVNTEAFF
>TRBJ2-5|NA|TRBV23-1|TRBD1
TGCGCCAGCAGTCACCCCGGGACAGGGGTTCGGCGGGAGACCCAGTACTTC
CASSHPGTGVRRETQYF
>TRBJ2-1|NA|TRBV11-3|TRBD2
TGTGCCAGCAGCTTAGTCAGCCGCGGGGGAACTACCAATGAGCAGTTCTTC
CASSLVSRGGTTNEQFF
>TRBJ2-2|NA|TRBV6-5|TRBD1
TGTGCCAGCAGTTACCTGGGACAGGGGAACACCGGGGAGCTGTTTTTT
CASSYLGQGNTGELFF
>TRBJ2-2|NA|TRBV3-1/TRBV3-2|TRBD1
TGTGCCAGCAGCCGACAGGGGGCGAACGGGGAGCTGTTTTTT
CASSRQGANGELFF
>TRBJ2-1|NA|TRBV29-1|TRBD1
TGCAGCGTTGGCCGGGACAGGGGGCTGTACAATGAGCAGTTCTTC
CSVGRDRGLYNEQFF
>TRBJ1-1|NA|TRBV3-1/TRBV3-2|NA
TGTGCCAGCAGCCAAGACGAGGTGAACACTGAAGCTTTCTTT
CASSQDEVNTEAFF
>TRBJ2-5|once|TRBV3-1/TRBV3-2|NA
TGTGCCAGCAGCCGATCCGTTCAGCGGGAGACCCAGTACTTC
CASSRSVQRETQYF
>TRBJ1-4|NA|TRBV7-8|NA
TGTGCCAGCAGCTTAGCGACTACGGAGTCCAGGAAACTGTTTTTT
CASSLATTESRKLFF
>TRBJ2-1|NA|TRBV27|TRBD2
TGTGCCAGCAGGCGTAGCGGGGAGAGCTCCTACAATGAGCAGTTCTTC
CASRRSGESSYNEQFF
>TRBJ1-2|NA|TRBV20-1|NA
TGCAGTGCTATAGTTTCCTATGGCTACACCTTC
CSAIVSYGYTF
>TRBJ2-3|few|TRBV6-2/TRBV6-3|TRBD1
TGTGCCAGCAGTTACCCCGGGACAGTAACAGATACGCAGTATTTT
CASSYPGTVTDTQYF
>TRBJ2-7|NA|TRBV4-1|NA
TGCGCCAGCAGCCAAGCGGACAGCCGGATATCCTACGAGCAGTACTTC
CASSQADSRISYEQYF
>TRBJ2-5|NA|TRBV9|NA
TGTGCCAGCAGCCCTTTCTGGGGCCAAGGGTGGGAGACCCAGTACTTC
CASSPFWGQGWETQYF
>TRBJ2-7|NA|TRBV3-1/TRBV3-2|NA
TGTGCCAGCAGCCCCCAACGGACACCGGACTACGAGCAGTACTTC
CASSPQRTPDYEQYF
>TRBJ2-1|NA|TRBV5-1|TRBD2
TGCGCCAGCAGCGTGGGACTAGCTTCGGATGAGCAGTTCTTC
CASSVGLASDEQFF
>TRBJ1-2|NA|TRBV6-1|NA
TGTGCCAGCAGTGAATTCAGGGCCTATGGCTACACCTTC
CASSEFRAYGYTF
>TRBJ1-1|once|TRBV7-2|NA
TGTGCCAGCAGCTTAGGGCAGGGAAAGCGCACTGAAGCTTTCTTT
CASSLGQGKRTEAFF
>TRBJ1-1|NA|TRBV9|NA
TGTGCCAGCAGCGGAACAGGGCAACTGAACACTGAAGCTTTCTTT
CASSGTGQLNTEAFF
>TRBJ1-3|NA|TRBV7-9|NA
TGTGCCAGCAGCTTTCTAGGAATCTCTGGAAACACCATATATTTT
CASSFLGISGNTIYF
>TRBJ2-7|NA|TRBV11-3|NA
TGTGCCAGCAGCCCCTGGCAAGGCGGCGAGCAGTACTTC
CASSPWQGGEQYF
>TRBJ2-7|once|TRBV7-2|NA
TGTGCCAGCAGCTTCCCAAACTACGAGCAGTACTTC
CASSFPNYEQYF
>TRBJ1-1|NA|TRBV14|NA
TGTGCCAGCAGCCAGGTTGCCGGGAACACTGAAGCTTTCTTT
CASSQVAGNTEAFF
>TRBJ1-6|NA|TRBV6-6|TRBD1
TGTGCCAGCAGTCTAACAGGGGTGACCTCCTATAATTCACCCCTCCACTTT
CASSLTGVTSYNSPLHF
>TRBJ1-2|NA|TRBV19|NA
TGTGCCAGTAGTACAAAGGAGGGACGGACCTATGGCTACACCTTC
CASSTKEGRTYGYTF
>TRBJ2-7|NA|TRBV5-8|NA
TGTGCCAGCAGCTTGGATAGGCTCAGGGGTCAGTACGAGCAGTACTTC
CASSLDRLRGQYEQYF